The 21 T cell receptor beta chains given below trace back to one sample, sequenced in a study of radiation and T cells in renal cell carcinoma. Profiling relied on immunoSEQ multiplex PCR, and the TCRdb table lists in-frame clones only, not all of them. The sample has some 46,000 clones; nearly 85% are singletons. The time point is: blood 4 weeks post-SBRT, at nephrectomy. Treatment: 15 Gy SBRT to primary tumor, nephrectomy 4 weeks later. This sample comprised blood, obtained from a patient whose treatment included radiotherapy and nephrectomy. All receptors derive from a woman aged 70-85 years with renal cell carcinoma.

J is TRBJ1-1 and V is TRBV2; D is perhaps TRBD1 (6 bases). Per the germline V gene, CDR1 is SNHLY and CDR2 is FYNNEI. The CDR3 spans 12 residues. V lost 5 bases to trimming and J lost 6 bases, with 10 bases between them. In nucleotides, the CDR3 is TGTGCCAGCAGTCAGGGGTTCGCTGAAGCTTTCTTT. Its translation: CASSQGFAEAFF. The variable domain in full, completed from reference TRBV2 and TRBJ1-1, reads EPEVTQTPSHQVTQMGQEVILRCVPISNHLYFYWYRQILGQKVEFLVSFYNNEISEKSEIFDDQFSVERPDGSNFTLKIRSTKLEDSAMYFCASSQGFAEAFFGQGTRLTVV.

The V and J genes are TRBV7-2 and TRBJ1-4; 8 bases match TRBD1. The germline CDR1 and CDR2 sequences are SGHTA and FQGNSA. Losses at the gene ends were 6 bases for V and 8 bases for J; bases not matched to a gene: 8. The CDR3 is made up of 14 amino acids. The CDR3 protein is CASSLRGQGEKLFF. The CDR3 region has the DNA TGTGCCAGCAGTTTAAGAGGACAGGGAGAAAAACTGTTTTTT.

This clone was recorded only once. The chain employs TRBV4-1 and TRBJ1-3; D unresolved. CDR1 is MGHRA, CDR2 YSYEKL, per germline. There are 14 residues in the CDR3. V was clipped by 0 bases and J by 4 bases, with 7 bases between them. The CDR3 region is CASSQDPFGNTIYF. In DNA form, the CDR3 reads TGCGCCAGCAGCCAAGATCCCTTCGGAAACACCATATATTTT.

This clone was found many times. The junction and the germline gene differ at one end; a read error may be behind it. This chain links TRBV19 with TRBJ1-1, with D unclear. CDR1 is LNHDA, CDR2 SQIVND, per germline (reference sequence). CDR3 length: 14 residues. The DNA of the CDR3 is TGTGCCAGTAGTATAGGGAGAGGGAACGCTGAAGCTTTCTTT. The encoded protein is CASSIGRGNAEAFF. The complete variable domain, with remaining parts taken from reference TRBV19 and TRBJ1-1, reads DGGITQSPKYLFRKEGQNVTLSCEQNLNHDAMYWYRQDPGQGLRLIYYSQIVNDFQKGDIAEGYSVSREKKESFPLTVTSAQKNPTAFYLCASSIGRGNAEAFFGQGTRLTVV.

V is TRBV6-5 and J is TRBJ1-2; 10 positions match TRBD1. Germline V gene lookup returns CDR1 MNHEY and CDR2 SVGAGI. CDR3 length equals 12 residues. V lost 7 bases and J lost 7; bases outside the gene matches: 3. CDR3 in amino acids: CASNGQGGGYTF. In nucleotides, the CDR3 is TGTGCCAGCAACGGACAGGGGGGTGGCTACACCTTC.

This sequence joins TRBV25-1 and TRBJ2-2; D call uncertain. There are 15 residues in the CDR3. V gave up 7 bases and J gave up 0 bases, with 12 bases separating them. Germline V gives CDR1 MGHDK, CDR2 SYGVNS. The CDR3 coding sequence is TGTGCCAGCATGGCGTCGGGCCCGAACACCGGGGAGCTGTTTTTT. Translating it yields CASMASGPNTGELFF.

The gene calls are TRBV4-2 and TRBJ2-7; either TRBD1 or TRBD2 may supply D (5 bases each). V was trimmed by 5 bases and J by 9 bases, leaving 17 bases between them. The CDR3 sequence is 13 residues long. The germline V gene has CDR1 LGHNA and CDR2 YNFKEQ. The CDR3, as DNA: TGTGCCAGCAGCTCGAGCACCTGGGACGGGCAGTACTTC. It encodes CASSSSTWDGQYF.

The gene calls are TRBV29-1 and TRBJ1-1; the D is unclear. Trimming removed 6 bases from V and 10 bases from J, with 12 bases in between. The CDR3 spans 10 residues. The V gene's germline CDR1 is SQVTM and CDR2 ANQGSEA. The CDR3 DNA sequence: TGCAGCGTCGCAGACGGCCGAGCTTTCTTT. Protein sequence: CSVADGRAFF.

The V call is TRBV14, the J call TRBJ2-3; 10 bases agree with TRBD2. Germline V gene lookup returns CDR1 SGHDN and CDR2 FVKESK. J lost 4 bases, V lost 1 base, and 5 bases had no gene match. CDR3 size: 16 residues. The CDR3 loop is CASSQGGGLAADTQYF. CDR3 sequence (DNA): TGTGCCAGCAGCCAAGGAGGAGGACTAGCGGCAGATACGCAGTATTTT.

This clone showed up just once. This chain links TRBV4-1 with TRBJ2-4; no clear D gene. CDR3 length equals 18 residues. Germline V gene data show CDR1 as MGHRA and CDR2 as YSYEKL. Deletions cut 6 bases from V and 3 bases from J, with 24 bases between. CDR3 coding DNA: TGCGCCAGCAGGGATCCCACCCGGGCCAGGCGAGGCAAAAACATTCAGTACTTC. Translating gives CASRDPTRARRGKNIQYF.

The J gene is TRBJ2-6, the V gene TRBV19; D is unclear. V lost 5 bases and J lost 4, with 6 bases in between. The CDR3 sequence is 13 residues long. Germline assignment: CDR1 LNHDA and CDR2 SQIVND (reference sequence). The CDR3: CASSSTGANVLTF. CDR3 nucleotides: TGTGCCAGTAGTTCTACAGGGGCCAACGTCCTGACTTTC.

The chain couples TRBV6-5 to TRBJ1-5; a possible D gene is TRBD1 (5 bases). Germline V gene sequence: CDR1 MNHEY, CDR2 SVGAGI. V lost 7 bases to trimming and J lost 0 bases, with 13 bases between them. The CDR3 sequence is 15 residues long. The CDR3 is CASKAGAYSNQPQHF. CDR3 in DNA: TGTGCCAGCAAAGCCGGGGCTTATAGCAATCAGCCCCAGCATTTT.

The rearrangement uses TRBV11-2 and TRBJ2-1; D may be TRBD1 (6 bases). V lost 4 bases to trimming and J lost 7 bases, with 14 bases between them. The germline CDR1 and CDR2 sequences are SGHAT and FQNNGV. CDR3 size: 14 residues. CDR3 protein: CASSSFRTENEQFF. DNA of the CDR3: TGTGCCAGCAGCTCGTTTCGGACAGAAAATGAGCAGTTCTTC.

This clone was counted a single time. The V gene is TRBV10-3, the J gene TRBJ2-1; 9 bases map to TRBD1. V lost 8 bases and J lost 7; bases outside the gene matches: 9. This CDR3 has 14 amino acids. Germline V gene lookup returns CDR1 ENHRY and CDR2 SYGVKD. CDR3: CAIGTGKTGNEQFF. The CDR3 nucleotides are TGTGCCATCGGGACAGGGAAGACCGGAAATGAGCAGTTCTTC.

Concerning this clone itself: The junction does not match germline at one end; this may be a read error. The CDR3 loop reads CASSPGLAGGPPWF. As DNA, the CDR3 is TGTGCCAGCAGCCCAGGACTAGCGGGAGGGCCTCCGTGGTTT. The chain is built from TRBV9 and TRBJ2-3; 15 nucleotides align to TRBD2. The CDR3 spans 14 residues. The germline CDR1 and CDR2 sequences are SGDLS and YYNGEE. The full variable domain, rest sourced from reference TRBV9 and TRBJ2-3, is DSGVTQTPKHLITATGQRVTLRCSPRSGDLSVYWYQQSLDQGLQFLIQYYNGEERAKGNILERFSAQQFPDLHSELNLSSLELGDSALYFCASSPGLAGGPPWFGPGTRLTVL.

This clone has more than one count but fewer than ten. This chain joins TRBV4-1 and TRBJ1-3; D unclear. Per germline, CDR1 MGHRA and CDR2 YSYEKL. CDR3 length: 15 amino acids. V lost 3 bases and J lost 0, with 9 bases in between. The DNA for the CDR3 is TGCGCCAGCAGCCACGGTGAGAACTCTGGAAACACCATATATTTT. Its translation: CASSHGENSGNTIYF.

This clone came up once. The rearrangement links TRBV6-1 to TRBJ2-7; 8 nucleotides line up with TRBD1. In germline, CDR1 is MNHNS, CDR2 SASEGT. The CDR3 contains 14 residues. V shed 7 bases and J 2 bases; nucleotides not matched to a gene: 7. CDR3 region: CASIRDRSAYEQYF. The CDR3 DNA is TGTGCCAGCATTCGGGACAGGTCGGCCTACGAGCAGTACTTC.

DNA for the CDR3: TGTGCCAGCAGCCCAAATCCGGGGACAGGACTCTACGAGCAGTACTTC. Protein product: CASSPNPGTGLYEQYF. The gene calls are TRBV9 and TRBJ2-7; 8 positions agree with TRBD1. The V segment lost 4 bases and the J segment 3 bases; nucleotides outside the gene matches: 12. This CDR3 is built from 16 residues. CDR1 is SGDLS, CDR2 YYNGEE, per germline.

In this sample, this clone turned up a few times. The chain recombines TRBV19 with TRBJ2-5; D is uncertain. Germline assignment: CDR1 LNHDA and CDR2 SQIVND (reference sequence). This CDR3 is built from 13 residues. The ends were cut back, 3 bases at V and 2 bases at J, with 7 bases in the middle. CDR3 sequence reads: CASSMSVQETQYF. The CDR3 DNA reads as TGTGCCAGTAGTATGTCCGTACAAGAGACCCAGTACTTC.

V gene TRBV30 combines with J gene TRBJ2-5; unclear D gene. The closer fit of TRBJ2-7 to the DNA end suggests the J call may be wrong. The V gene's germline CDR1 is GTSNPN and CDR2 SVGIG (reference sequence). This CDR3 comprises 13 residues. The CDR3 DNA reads TGTGCCTGGAGTAAACTACCTTCCTACGAGCAGTACTTC. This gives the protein CAWSKLPSYEQYF.

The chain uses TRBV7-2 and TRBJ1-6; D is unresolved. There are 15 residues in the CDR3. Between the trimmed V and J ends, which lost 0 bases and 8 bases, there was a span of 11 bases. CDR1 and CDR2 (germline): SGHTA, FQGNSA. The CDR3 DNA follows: TGTGCCAGCAGCTTAGCCGTGACCGATCATTCACCCCTCCACTTT. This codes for CASSLAVTDHSPLHF.